Each of the 18 T cell receptor beta chains below was sequenced from the same sample in a study of cytotoxic CD8 clonotypes in ibrutinib-treated CLL. TCRdb keeps only in-frame clones here, not all; method: immunoSEQ multiplex PCR. The sample contains tens of thousands of clones, almost 70% of which appear only once. The input for sequencing was PBMCs, taken after 12 months of ibrutinib treatment. These receptors were collected from a human donor with chronic lymphocytic leukemia.

This sequence joins TRBV29-1 and TRBJ2-1, with 8 bases aligning to TRBD2. CDR1 is SQVTM, CDR2 ANQGSEA, per germline. V lost 4 bases to trimming and J lost 7 bases; unmatched junction nucleotides: 6. The CDR3 runs 13 residues. The DNA of the CDR3 is TGCAGCGTTGCCCCTCGGGGGGGAAATGAGCAGTTCTTC. Translated, it gives CSVAPRGGNEQFF.

The J gene is TRBJ2-3, the V gene TRBV5-6; 7 positions agree with TRBD2. Germline-derived CDR1 and CDR2 are SGHDT and YYEEEE. The V gene end was trimmed by 1 base and the J gene end by 0 bases; junction bases not matched to a gene: 5. This CDR3 has 16 amino acids. CDR3 protein: CASSLFGSGSTDTQYF. The CDR3 DNA is TGTGCCAGCAGCTTGTTCGGTAGCGGGAGCACAGATACGCAGTATTTT.

The chain carries TRBV29-1 and TRBJ2-1, with D tentatively TRBD2 (6 bases). The CDR3 length is 15 residues. V shed 7 bases and J shed 5 bases, with 21 bases lying between them. CDR1 and CDR2 from the germline V gene are SQVTM and ANQGSEA. The CDR3 sequence: CSGGVGLVSNNEQFF. DNA for the CDR3: TGCAGCGGCGGGGTAGGCTTAGTTTCCAACAATGAGCAGTTCTTC.

CDR3 nucleotide sequence: TGCGCCAGCAGCTTGGCCGCTAGCGGGATGGGGACCGGGGAGCTGTTTTTT. Its translation: CASSLAASGMGTGELFF. The chain recombines TRBV5-1 with TRBJ2-2; 9 positions match TRBD2. Germline V gene sequence: CDR1 SGHRS, CDR2 YFSETQ. This CDR3 contains 17 residues. The J segment lost 5 bases and the V segment lost 0 bases, leaving 8 bases of the junction unmatched.

This clone was seen more than once but under ten times. The rearrangement uses TRBV6-5 and TRBJ1-1; D uncertain. The CDR3 length is 14 residues. Trimming pared 8 bases from V and 2 bases from J, leaving 15 bases between. CDR1 MNHEY and CDR2 SVGAGI come from the germline V gene. CDR3 loop: CASAPRTANTEAFF. The DNA of the CDR3 is TGTGCCAGCGCGCCAAGGACGGCCAACACTGAAGCTTTCTTT.

The chain joins TRBV9 to TRBJ1-3, with D possibly matching TRBD1 (6 bases). Trimming stripped 4 bases from V and 4 bases from J, with 15 bases between. Germline V gene sequence: CDR1 SGDLS, CDR2 YYNGEE. The CDR3 is made up of 15 amino acids. CDR3: CASSSIGGAGNTIYF. Written as DNA, the CDR3 is TGTGCCAGCAGCTCTATAGGGGGAGCGGGAAACACCATATATTTT.

The genes are TRBV7-3 and TRBJ2-1; D is unresolved. Germline V gives CDR1 SGHTA, CDR2 FQGTGA. This CDR3 is 13 amino acids long. V lost 6 bases and J lost 2, with 8 bases in between. The CDR3 coding sequence is TGTGCCAGCAGTCAAGCAGCCTACAATGAGCAGTTCTTC. Its protein is CASSQAAYNEQFF.

This chain links TRBV7-3 with TRBJ2-1; maybe TRBD1 (5 bases). V shed 0 bases and J shed 2 bases, with 11 bases lying between them. Germline loops: CDR1 SGHTA, CDR2 FQGTGA. The length of the CDR3 is 16 residues. The CDR3 loop is CASSLTGQGAYNEQFF. CDR3 nucleotide sequence: TGTGCCAGCAGCTTAACGGGGCAAGGTGCCTACAATGAGCAGTTCTTC.

This sequence joins TRBV18 and TRBJ2-5, with D unclear. The V and J ends lost 5 bases and 2 bases respectively, with 6 bases between them. Per germline, CDR1 KGHSH and CDR2 LQKENI. The CDR3 sequence is 12 residues long. The DNA of the CDR3 is TGTGCCAGCTCAGTAGGGCAAGAGACCCAGTACTTC. This codes for CASSVGQETQYF.

The chain combines TRBV27 with TRBJ2-1, with 8 bases that match TRBD2. With V trimmed by 2 bases and J by 5 bases, 5 bases remained unmatched. The CDR3 spans 15 residues. Germline CDR1 reads MNHEY; CDR2 reads SMNVEV (reference sequence). Here the CDR3 DNA reads TGTGCCAGCAGTTTAGGACTAGCACCAAACAATGAGCAGTTCTTC. This translates into CASSLGLAPNNEQFF.

The V gene is TRBV7-9, the J gene TRBJ1-1; 9 bases fit TRBD1. CDR1 is SEHNR, CDR2 FQNEAQ, per germline (reference sequence). V trimming: 5 bases; J trimming: 1 base; junction bases outside the gene matches: 8. The CDR3 is 16 residues long. The CDR3 coding sequence is TGTGCCAGCAGCCCCGGGACAGGGACCTCGAACACTGAAGCTTTCTTT. It is translated as CASSPGTGTSNTEAFF.

This clone was seen only a few times. The chain combines TRBV30 with TRBJ1-2; a possible D gene is TRBD1 (6 bases). Trimming removed 3 bases at V and 6 bases at J, with 8 bases between. Germline V gene data show CDR1 as GTSNPN and CDR2 as SVGIG (reference sequence). The CDR3 covers 11 residues. CDR3 DNA sequence: TGTGCCTGGAGGAGGGGGGATGGCTACACCTTC. It yields the protein CAWRRGDGYTF. The variable domain in full, completed from reference TRBV30 and TRBJ1-2, reads SQTIHQWPATLVQPVGSPLSLECTVEGTSNPNLYWYRQAAGRGLQLLFYSVGIGQISSEVPQNLSASRPQDRQFILSSKKLLLSDSGFYLCAWRRGDGYTFGSGTRLTVV.

The chain recombines TRBV4-3 with TRBJ2-1, with D possibly being TRBD1 or TRBD2 (5 bases each). Trimming shortened V by 1 base and J by 15 bases, and 22 bases separated the two germline ends. This CDR3 region has 15 residues. Germline values: CDR1 LGHNA, CDR2 YSLEER. CDR3 DNA: TGCGCCAGCAGCCAAGTATCGGGGCTAGCTCAGAGACTGTTCTTC. As protein: CASSQVSGLAQRLFF.

This chain links TRBV19 with TRBJ2-1; TRBD2 matches 8 bases. CDR3 length equals 16 residues. V shed 0 bases, J shed 4 bases, and the junction held 5 bases outside the gene matches. The germline gives CDR1 LNHDA, CDR2 SQIVND (reference sequence). The CDR3: CASSIDSGVLYNEQFF. In DNA, the CDR3 is TGTGCCAGTAGTATAGATAGCGGGGTACTTTACAATGAGCAGTTCTTC.

By sample share, this clone is medium-sized (0.01 to 0.1%). The J gene is TRBJ1-1, the V gene TRBV4-2, with a weak D call TRBD1 (5 bases). The germline V gene has CDR1 LGHNA and CDR2 YNFKEQ. The CDR3 is 13 amino acids. V shed 4 bases and J shed 5 bases, with 11 bases lying between them. The CDR3 protein is CASSPLQGTEAFF. The DNA of the CDR3 is TGTGCCAGCAGCCCGCTGCAGGGAACTGAAGCTTTCTTT.

This clone was found a few times. The chain combines TRBV2 with TRBJ1-4; D not certain. V lost 6 bases and J 8 bases, leaving 10 bases between the germline ends. The CDR3 covers 12 residues. Per the germline V gene, CDR1 is SNHLY and CDR2 is FYNNEI. The CDR3 sequence: CASSKSGEKLFF. DNA of the CDR3: TGTGCCAGCAGCAAATCGGGGGAAAAACTGTTTTTT.

This chain links TRBV4-3 with TRBJ2-3, with 7 positions matching TRBD2. The germline V gene has CDR1 LGHNA and CDR2 YSLEER. The CDR3 is 13 amino acids. V dropped 4 bases and J dropped 5; count of bases not matched to a gene: 3. The CDR3 sequence is CASSRLAGDTQYF. Written as DNA, the CDR3 is TGCGCCAGCAGCCGGTTAGCGGGAGATACGCAGTATTTT.

This clone was detected a few times. V and J are TRBV11-3 and TRBJ2-1; possibly TRBD2 for D (6 bases). The CDR3 consists of 14 residues. Germline CDR1 is SGHNT and CDR2 is YENEEA. Trimming pared 1 base from V and 6 bases from J, leaving 10 bases between. This chain's CDR3 is CASSLAGAPNEQFF. The CDR3 nucleotides are TGTGCCAGCAGCTTAGCGGGAGCCCCCAATGAGCAGTTCTTC.